The following is a TCR beta chain sequence with its context. The antigen remains undetermined. TCRdb re-called the multiplex PCR reads through MiXCR, storing one row per CDR3 protein. The data contain approximately 210,000 distinct CDR3 sequences, less than 40% of them singletons. CDR3 length: 14 residues. CDR1 is SGHAT, CDR2 FQNNGV, per germline. V was cut by 5 bases and J by 2 bases, with 13 bases left in between. This record belongs to a study of breast tumors, draining lymph nodes, adjacent tissues. Findings of the study overall: Luminal-like breast cancer showed significantly greater tumor-nontumor repertoire similarity than basal-like breast cancer did. Most tumor T cells seemingly derive from lymph node, then expand in tumor. Tumor TCR diversity was below lymph nodes but above nontumor tissue.

Samples came from axillary lymph nodes draining the breast cancer. The specimen was axillary lymph node tissue. This clonotype was obtained from a female donor with breast cancer. Some clones in this sample may be carry-over from other donors' samples. This sequence joins TRBV11-2 and TRBJ2-7; no definite D call. CDR3 nucleotides: TGTGCCAGCAGCCAAACCGGTCTTACCTACGAGCAGTACTTC. It is translated as CASSQTGLTYEQYF.